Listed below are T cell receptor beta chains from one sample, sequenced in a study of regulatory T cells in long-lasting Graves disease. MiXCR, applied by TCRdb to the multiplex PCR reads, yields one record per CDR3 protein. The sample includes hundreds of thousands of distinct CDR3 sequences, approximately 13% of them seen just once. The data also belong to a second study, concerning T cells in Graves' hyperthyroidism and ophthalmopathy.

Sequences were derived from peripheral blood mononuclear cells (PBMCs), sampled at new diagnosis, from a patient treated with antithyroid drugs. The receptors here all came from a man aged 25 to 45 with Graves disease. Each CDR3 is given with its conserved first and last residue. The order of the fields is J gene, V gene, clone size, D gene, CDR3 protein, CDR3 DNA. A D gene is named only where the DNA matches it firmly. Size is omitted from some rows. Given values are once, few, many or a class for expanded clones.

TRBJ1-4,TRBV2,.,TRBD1,CASSAGTDPTNEKLFF,TGTGCCAGCAGTGCCGGGACAGACCCAACTAATGAAAAACTGTTTTTT
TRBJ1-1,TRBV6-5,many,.,CASSYSDTEAFF,TGTGCCAGCAGTTACTCGGACACTGAAGCTTTCTTT
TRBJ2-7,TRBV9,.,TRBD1,CASSESSGTGGEDEQYF,TGTGCCAGCAGCGAGAGCTCCGGGACAGGGGGGGAGGACGAGCAGTACTTC
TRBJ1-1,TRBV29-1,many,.,CSVELGTTGYTEAFF,TGCAGCGTTGAACTTGGGACCACAGGCTACACTGAAGCTTTCTTT
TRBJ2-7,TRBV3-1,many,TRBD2,CASSRGLAGSEQYF,TGTGCCAGCAGCCGTGGACTAGCGGGAAGCGAGCAGTACTTC
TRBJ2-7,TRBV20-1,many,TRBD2,CSARAFGGRYEQYF,TGCAGTGCTAGAGCGTTCGGGGGGAGGTACGAGCAGTACTTC
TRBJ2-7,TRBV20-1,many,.,CSARGRKAEQYF,TGCAGTGCTAGGGGTAGGAAGGCCGAGCAGTACTTC
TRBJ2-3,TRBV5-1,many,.,CASSFMRETLRGNTDTQYF,TGCGCCAGCAGCTTTATGAGGGAGACCCTCCGGGGGAACACAGATACGCAGTATTTT
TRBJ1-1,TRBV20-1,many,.,CSARRQAITEAFF,TGCAGTGCTAGACGACAGGCGATCACTGAAGCTTTCTTT
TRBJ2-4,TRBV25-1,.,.,CASSGRGLTKNIQYF,TGTGCCAGCAGTGGGAGGGGATTGACCAAAAACATTCAGTACTTC
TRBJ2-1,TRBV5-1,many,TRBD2,CASSWTSASYNEQFF,TGCGCCAGCAGCTGGACTAGCGCCTCCTACAATGAGCAGTTCTTC
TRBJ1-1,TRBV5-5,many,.,CASSLGTLGGTEAFF,TGTGCCAGCAGCCTGGGGACCTTGGGAGGGACTGAAGCTTTCTTT
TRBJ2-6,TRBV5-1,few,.,CASSLNQASGANVLTF,TGCGCCAGCAGCTTGAATCAAGCCTCTGGGGCCAACGTCCTGACTTTC
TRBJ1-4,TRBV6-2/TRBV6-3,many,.,CASSYRGGFSNEKLFF,TGTGCCAGCAGTTACCGTGGAGGGTTTTCTAATGAAAAACTGTTTTTT
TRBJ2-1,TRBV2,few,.,CASSAQQRAYNEQFF,TGTGCCAGCAGTGCACAGCAAAGGGCCTACAATGAGCAGTTCTTC
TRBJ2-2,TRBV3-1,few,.,CASSQGAGTNTGELFF,TGTGCCAGCAGCCAAGGGGCGGGAACGAACACCGGGGAGCTGTTTTTT
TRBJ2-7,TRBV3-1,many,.,CASSLGWQGEQYF,TGTGCCAGCAGCCTGGGCTGGCAAGGCGAGCAGTACTTC
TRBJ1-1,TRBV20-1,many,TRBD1,CSAKQGDEAFF,TGCAGTGCAAAACAGGGGGATGAAGCTTTCTTT
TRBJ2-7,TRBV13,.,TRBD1,CASSLGSDRGPYQSYEQYF,TGTGCCAGCAGCTTAGGGTCCGACAGGGGACCGTATCAAAGCTACGAGCAGTACTTC
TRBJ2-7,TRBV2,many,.,CASSEWVGDEQYF,TGTGCCAGCAGTGAGTGGGTGGGGGACGAGCAGTACTTC
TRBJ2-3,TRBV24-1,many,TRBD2,CATSGRLAGDTDTQYF,TGTGCCACCAGTGGACGACTAGCGGGAGACACAGATACGCAGTATTTT
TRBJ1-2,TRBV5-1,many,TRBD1,CASSLTGAPNYGYTF,TGCGCCAGCAGCTTAACAGGGGCCCCTAACTATGGCTACACCTTC
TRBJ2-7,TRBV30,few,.,CAWANVPGPYEQYF,TGTGCCTGGGCCAATGTTCCGGGCCCTTACGAGCAGTACTTC
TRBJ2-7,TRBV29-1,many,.,CSVARQDPPYEQYF,TGCAGCGTTGCACGGCAGGACCCCCCCTACGAGCAGTACTTC
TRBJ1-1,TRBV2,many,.,CASTISGARSEAFF,TGTGCCAGCACCATATCAGGGGCGCGTAGTGAAGCTTTCTTT
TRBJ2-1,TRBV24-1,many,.,CATSGQADEQFF,TGTGCCACCAGTGGTCAGGCTGATGAGCAGTTCTTC
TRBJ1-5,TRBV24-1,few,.,CATSEPGSGNQPQHF,TGTGCCACCAGTGAGCCAGGGTCCGGCAATCAGCCCCAGCATTTT
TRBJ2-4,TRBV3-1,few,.,CASSQDSGTKNIQYF,TGTGCCAGCAGCCAAGATTCCGGGACCAAAAACATTCAGTACTTC
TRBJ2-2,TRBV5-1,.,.,CANSSHRQGLPRDTGELFF,TGCGCCAACAGCTCCCATCGACAGGGACTCCCCAGAGACACCGGGGAGCTGTTTTTT
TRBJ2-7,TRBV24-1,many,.,CATSETGSKQYF,TGTGCCACCAGTGAAACAGGGTCCAAGCAGTACTTC
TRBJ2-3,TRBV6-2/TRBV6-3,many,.,CASSYTQGRTSTDTQYF,TGTGCCAGCAGTTACACCCAGGGGCGGACTAGCACAGATACGCAGTATTTT
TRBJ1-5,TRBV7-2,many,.,CASRKRDPNQPQHF,TGTGCCAGCCGAAAACGGGACCCCAATCAGCCCCAGCATTTT
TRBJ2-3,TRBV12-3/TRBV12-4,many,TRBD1,CASSPLDRGSTDTQYF,TGTGCCAGCAGTCCCCTGGACAGGGGAAGCACAGATACGCAGTATTTT
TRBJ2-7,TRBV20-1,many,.,CSAAGRASYEQYF,TGCAGTGCCGCGGGCCGGGCCTCCTACGAGCAGTACTTC
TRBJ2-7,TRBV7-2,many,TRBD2,CASSLAGLASFEQYF,TGTGCCAGCAGCCTCGCGGGACTAGCTTCTTTCGAGCAGTACTTC
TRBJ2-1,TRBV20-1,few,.,CSARVLHGALNEQFF,TGCAGTGCTAGAGTCCTACACGGGGCGTTAAATGAGCAGTTCTTC
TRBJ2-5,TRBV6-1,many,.,CASIEQGFQETQYF,TGTGCCAGCATTGAACAGGGATTCCAAGAGACCCAGTACTTC
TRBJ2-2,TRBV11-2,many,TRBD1,CASSFGDRSSGELFF,TGTGCCAGCAGCTTTGGGGACAGGTCGTCCGGGGAGCTGTTTTTT
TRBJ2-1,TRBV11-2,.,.,CASEGPGDEQFF,TGTGCCAGCGAAGGGCCCGGGGATGAGCAGTTCTTC